One and the same sample provided the 31 T cell receptor beta chains below, sequenced in a study of response to subunit inactivated influenza vaccine. TCRdb reprocessed the RT-PCR reads with MiXCR, giving one entry per CDR3 protein. The table shows 500,000 to 550,000 distinct CDR3 sequences, with approximately 7.2% occurring only once. The sample consisted of PBMCs from blood, taken roughly 24 months after vaccination. The receptors stem from a man aged 50 to 75 who received an inactivated influenza vaccine.

CDR3 DNA sequence: TGCAGGGCCATCGACGGTTCGGATGGCTACACCTTC. Amino acids: CRAIDGSDGYTF. The chain is built from TRBV20-1 and TRBJ1-2; D gene uncertain. This CDR3 is 12 amino acids long. Germline V gene lookup returns CDR1 DFQATT and CDR2 SNEGSKA (reference sequence).

This clonotype appeared a single time. A clone one base away is much larger, so this may be a read error. This chain connects TRBV29-1 to TRBJ2-2, with 8 bases lining up with TRBD1. There are 13 residues in the CDR3. Germline assignment: CDR1 SQVTM and CDR2 ANQGSEA. CDR3 region: CCATQGVTGELFF. As DNA, the CDR3 is TGCTGCGCAACACAGGGGGTAACCGGGGAGCTGTTTTTT.

This clonotype was recorded many times. V is TRBV4-3 and J is TRBJ2-3; possibly TRBD1 for D (5 bases). CDR1 and CDR2 (germline): LGHNA, YSLEER. The CDR3 is made up of 17 amino acids. V was clipped by 0 bases and J by 1 base, with 14 bases between them. DNA of the CDR3: TGCGCCAGCAGCCAAGATGTGGGGCCATCGGGCACAGATACGCAGTATTTT. It encodes CASSQDVGPSGTDTQYF.

The rearrangement uses TRBV11-2 and TRBJ2-1; TRBD2 agrees at 14 bases. CDR1 is SGHAT and CDR2 is FQNNGV in the germline V gene. CDR3 length: 21 amino acids. The J segment lost 5 bases and the V segment lost 5 bases, leaving 20 bases of the junction unmatched. For the CDR3, the DNA is TGTGCCAGCAGCCCTAGGACCGCACCCCGGGGACTAGCGGGAGCGGACAATGAGCAGTTCTTC. It yields the protein CASSPRTAPRGLAGADNEQFF.

As regards this clonotype: Germline is not matched at one junction end, which may reflect a read error. V gene TRBV5-1 combines with J gene TRBJ2-3, with 11 nucleotides matching TRBD2. CDR1 SGHRS and CDR2 YFSETQ come from the germline V gene. The CDR3 has 16 residues. CDR3 amino acids: CASKGGLAELTDTQSF. Written as DNA, the CDR3 is TGCGCCAGCAAAGGGGGACTAGCGGAACTCACAGATACGCAGTCTTTT.

This clonotype appeared a few times. This rearrangement joins TRBV14 to TRBJ2-1; 8 bases align to TRBD1. This CDR3 is built from 13 residues. The V gene end was trimmed by 5 bases and the J gene end by 9 bases; junction bases not matched to a gene: 6. Germline V gives CDR1 SGHDN, CDR2 FVKESK. CDR3 in amino acids: CASSLDRAGEQFF. The CDR3 DNA is TGTGCCAGCAGCTTGGACAGGGCGGGTGAGCAGTTCTTC.

This clonotype was observed at least ten times. CDR3 nucleotide sequence: TGCGCCAGCAGCCGAACAGCGGGGTACGAGCAGTACTTC. This translates into CASSRTAGYEQYF. The genes are TRBV4-3 and TRBJ2-7, with TRBD2 identical over 7 bases. The CDR3 is 13 amino acids. V lost 4 bases to trimming and J lost 4 bases; unmatched junction nucleotides: 4. CDR1 is LGHNA, CDR2 YSLEER, per germline.

This clonotype was observed a handful of times. This chain uses TRBV10-3 with TRBJ1-1; unclear D gene. Germline V gene data show CDR1 as ENHRY and CDR2 as SYGVKD. Trimming took 8 bases from V and 0 from J, leaving 10 bases between them. CDR3 length: 13 residues. In nucleotides, the CDR3 is TGTGCCATCCGGTCCTACATGAACACTGAAGCTTTCTTT. It encodes CAIRSYMNTEAFF.

This clonotype was seen a few times. The CDR3 is CASSQGSTGSNSPLHF. The CDR3 nucleotides are TGTGCCAGCAGCCAAGGAAGCACAGGGAGCAATTCACCCCTCCACTTT. The V gene is TRBV3-1, the J gene TRBJ1-6, with a tentative D call TRBD1 (6 bases). V lost 1 base and J 7 bases, leaving 14 bases between the germline ends. In germline, CDR1 is LGHDT, CDR2 YNNKEL (reference sequence). The CDR3 is made up of 16 amino acids.

At least ten counts were recorded for this clonotype. V gene TRBV20-1 combines with J gene TRBJ2-5; D ambiguous. CDR3 size: 15 residues. The V end lost 0 bases, the J end lost 5 bases, and 16 bases lay between the germline ends. The germline V gene has CDR1 DFQATT and CDR2 SNEGSKA (reference sequence). The CDR3 nucleotides are TGCAGTGCTAGAGATCAACGACGGCCATGGGAGACCCAGTACTTC. It yields the protein CSARDQRRPWETQYF.

At least ten counts were recorded for this clonotype. V usage is TRBV20-1 and J usage is TRBJ2-7, with 8 positions matching TRBD2. Germline CDR1 is DFQATT and CDR2 is SNEGSKA (reference sequence). Trimming removed 5 bases from V and 3 bases from J; junction bases left unmatched: 6. CDR3 length: 13 amino acids. In nucleotides, the CDR3 is TGCAGTGCTCCATTAGCGGGGCGCTACGAGCAGTACTTC. It codes for CSAPLAGRYEQYF.

The chain links TRBV7-9 to TRBJ2-5, with D possibly being TRBD2 (5 bases). Germline lookup yields CDR1 SEHNR and CDR2 FQNEAQ (reference sequence). The V and J ends lost 1 base and 5 bases respectively, with 11 bases between them. The CDR3 extends over 14 amino acids. CDR3 DNA: TGTGCCAGCAGCTTAGAGGTCCGAGGGGAGACCCAGTACTTC. This sequence encodes CASSLEVRGETQYF.

This clonotype was counted many times. The chain combines TRBV5-1 with TRBJ2-3; 9 bases agree with TRBD2. V gave up 2 bases and J gave up 2 bases; unmatched junction bases: 9. Germline assignment: CDR1 SGHRS and CDR2 YFSETQ. The CDR3 contains 17 residues. CDR3 in amino acids: CASSFSRGLANTDTQYF. CDR3 coding DNA: TGCGCCAGCAGCTTCTCACGGGGACTAGCAAACACAGATACGCAGTATTTT.

Many counts were recorded for this clonotype. The rearrangement uses TRBV2 and TRBJ2-2; D is unresolved. Germline V gene lookup returns CDR1 SNHLY and CDR2 FYNNEI. Trimming removed 1 base from V and 7 bases from J, with 4 bases in between. This CDR3 comprises 12 residues. CDR3 nucleotide sequence: TGTGCCAGCAGTGAAGGGTACGGGGAGCTGTTTTTT. It encodes CASSEGYGELFF.

The chain links TRBV6-5 to TRBJ2-3; D ambiguous. Per the germline V gene, CDR1 is MNHEY and CDR2 is SVGAGI. The V end lost 4 bases, the J end lost 6 bases, and 17 bases lay between the germline ends. CDR3 length equals 15 residues. The CDR3 sequence: CASSSAKRREDTQYF. DNA for the CDR3: TGTGCCAGCAGTTCGGCCAAGAGGCGCGAGGATACGCAGTATTTT.

This clonotype was counted many times. V usage is TRBV12-3 or TRBV12-4 and J usage is TRBJ2-5; D is possibly TRBD2 (6 bases). V was clipped by 0 bases and J by 5 bases, with 10 bases between them. The CDR3 length is 14 residues. CDR3 coding DNA: TGTGCCAGCAGTTTAGCGGGGGGACGGGAGACCCAGTACTTC. Translation: CASSLAGGRETQYF.

This clonotype occurred many times. V gene TRBV12-3 or TRBV12-4 combines with J gene TRBJ1-1; the D gene is possibly TRBD1 (5 bases). V lost 5 bases to trimming and J lost 10 bases, with 20 bases between them. The CDR3 consists of 14 residues. This CDR3 reads CASSPLLGTMAAFF. Here the CDR3 DNA reads TGTGCCAGCAGTCCTCTGCTGGGGACCATGGCAGCTTTCTTT.

This clonotype was seen a handful of times. V is TRBV29-1 and J is TRBJ1-2; 9 bases line up with TRBD1. This CDR3 contains 13 residues. V lost 3 bases to trimming and J lost 7 bases; unmatched junction nucleotides: 6. Germline lookup yields CDR1 SQVTM and CDR2 ANQGSEA. Here the CDR3 DNA reads TGCAGCGTTGATGGACAGGGGAGAGGTGGCTACACCTTC. Its protein product is CSVDGQGRGGYTF.

This clonotype was detected ten times or more. The chain joins TRBV5-1 to TRBJ2-1; D is unclear. The CDR3 covers 15 residues. With 0 bases removed from V and 5 bases from J, the gap between germline ends came to 12 bases. Germline values: CDR1 SGHRS, CDR2 YFSETQ. The CDR3 DNA sequence: TGCGCCAGCAGCTTGGGTCCGGGTCTCGACAATGAGCAGTTCTTC. Translated, it gives CASSLGPGLDNEQFF.

V is TRBV20-1 and J is TRBJ2-1; 9 bases are shared with TRBD1. The germline V gene encodes CDR1 DFQATT and CDR2 SNEGSKA (reference sequence). V lost 5 bases and J lost 6; bases outside the gene matches: 14. The CDR3 is 16 amino acids. The CDR3 reads CSAPKPGQGSRNEQFF. The CDR3 DNA reads as TGCAGTGCTCCTAAGCCGGGACAGGGATCGCGCAATGAGCAGTTCTTC.

This clonotype appeared a few times. The chain joins TRBV5-1 to TRBJ2-6, with D perhaps given as TRBD1 or TRBD2 (7 bases each). The CDR3 extends over 16 amino acids. CDR1 is SGHRS, CDR2 YFSETQ, per germline. Trimming removed 7 bases from V and 3 bases from J, with 17 bases in between. The CDR3 region has the DNA TGCGCCAGCGCTACCCAGGGGGGGCATGGGGCCAACGTCCTGACTTTC. This encodes CASATQGGHGANVLTF.

This clonotype was observed at least ten times. This chain uses TRBV7-6 with TRBJ2-1; D ambiguous. CDR3 length equals 13 residues. Germline loops: CDR1 SGHVS, CDR2 FNYEAQ. V was shortened by 4 bases and J by 8 bases, with 12 bases between the two germline ends. The CDR3 sequence: CASSSVGVYEQFF. CDR3 in DNA: TGTGCCAGCAGCTCCGTTGGGGTATATGAGCAGTTCTTC.

This clonotype was seen only a few times. The rearrangement joins TRBV9 to TRBJ2-7; TRBD2 might be the D (6 bases). In germline, CDR1 is SGDLS, CDR2 YYNGEE. Trimming removed 4 bases at V and 6 bases at J, with 17 bases between. This CDR3 contains 14 residues. CDR3 nucleotide sequence: TGTGCCAGCAGCTCCGGACTATTAGGGCTCGAGCAGTACTTC. Protein sequence: CASSSGLLGLEQYF.

This clonotype was counted a few times. The rearrangement links TRBV5-1 to TRBJ2-1, with D maybe TRBD2 (5 bases). Trimming left V 2 bases short and J 2 bases short, with 11 bases between. The CDR3 has 15 amino acids. CDR1 and CDR2 (germline): SGHRS, YFSETQ. The CDR3 DNA reads as TGCGCCAGCAGCTTTGGCCCCGGGACCTACAATGAGCAGTTCTTC. Its protein is CASSFGPGTYNEQFF.

The chain couples TRBV4-3 to TRBJ1-3, with D possibly TRBD1 on 5 matching bases. V lost 1 base to trimming and J lost 0 bases, with 7 bases between them. The CDR3 sequence is 15 residues long. The germline V gene has CDR1 LGHNA and CDR2 YSLEER. The CDR3, as DNA: TGCGCCAGCAGCCAAGGACAGTACTCTGGAAACACCATATATTTT. Translation: CASSQGQYSGNTIYF.

This chain links TRBV3-1 with TRBJ1-2, with D hard to call. The length of the CDR3 is 13 residues. With 2 bases removed from V and 1 base from J, the gap between germline ends came to 5 bases. Germline CDR1 reads LGHDT; CDR2 reads YNNKEL (reference sequence). The CDR3 region has the DNA TGTGCCAGCAGCCAACGCAATAACTATGGCTACACCTTC. This encodes CASSQRNNYGYTF.

V is TRBV12-3 or TRBV12-4 and J is TRBJ1-1; D gene ambiguous. Trimming removed 4 bases at V and 3 bases at J, with 18 bases between. The CDR3 is 16 residues long. The CDR3, as DNA: TGTGCCAGCAGTTCGTACGGCGCAAACAGTGACACTGAAGCTTTCTTT. Protein product: CASSSYGANSDTEAFF.

This clonotype was counted only a few times. The gene calls are TRBV4-1 and TRBJ2-5; D might be TRBD1 or TRBD2, each matching 6 bases. This CDR3 has 15 amino acids. Between the trimmed V and J ends, which lost 1 base and 4 bases, there was a span of 13 bases. The germline V gene encodes CDR1 MGHRA and CDR2 YSYEKL. This CDR3 reads CASSQGGGLVETQYF. The CDR3 DNA follows: TGCGCCAGCAGCCAAGGTGGGGGGCTGGTAGAGACCCAGTACTTC.

As for this clonotype: Possible read error: a much larger clone is one base away. V usage is TRBV7-2 and J usage is TRBJ2-2, with D unresolved. Germline V CDR1 and CDR2: SGHTA, FQGNSA. The CDR3 spans 12 residues. The V gene lost 1 base and the J gene lost 12 bases, with 9 bases spanning the gap. The CDR3 loop is CASSLVSRKLFF. CDR3 nucleotide sequence: TGTGCCAGCAGCTTAGTTTCGAGGAAGCTGTTTTTT.

The gene calls are TRBV28 and TRBJ2-1, with 8 nucleotides matching TRBD2. The germline CDR1 and CDR2 sequences are MDHEN and SYDVKM. The CDR3 totals 16 residues. The trim removed 5 bases at V and 0 bases at J, leaving 6 bases unmatched. CDR3 nucleotides: TGTGCCAGCAGTCTAGCGGGTGCCAGCTCCTACAATGAGCAGTTCTTC. This sequence encodes CASSLAGASSYNEQFF. Drawing the rest from reference TRBV28 and TRBJ2-1, the complete variable domain is DVKVTQSSRYLVKRTGEKVFLECVQDMDHENMFWYRQDPGLGLRLIYFSYDVKMKEKGDIPEGYSVSREKKERFSLILESASTNQTSMYLCASSLAGASSYNEQFFGPGTRLTVL.

As for this clonotype: At one end, the junction sequence differs from germline, possibly due to a read error. V is TRBV7-7 and J is TRBJ2-5; 8 nucleotides line up with TRBD1. CDR3 length: 14 amino acids. Germline CDR1 reads SSHAT; CDR2 reads FNYEAQ (reference sequence). The CDR3 DNA reads TGTGCTAGCAGTTCCGACAGGGGCCAAGAGACCCAGTACTTC. It encodes CASSSDRGQETQYF.